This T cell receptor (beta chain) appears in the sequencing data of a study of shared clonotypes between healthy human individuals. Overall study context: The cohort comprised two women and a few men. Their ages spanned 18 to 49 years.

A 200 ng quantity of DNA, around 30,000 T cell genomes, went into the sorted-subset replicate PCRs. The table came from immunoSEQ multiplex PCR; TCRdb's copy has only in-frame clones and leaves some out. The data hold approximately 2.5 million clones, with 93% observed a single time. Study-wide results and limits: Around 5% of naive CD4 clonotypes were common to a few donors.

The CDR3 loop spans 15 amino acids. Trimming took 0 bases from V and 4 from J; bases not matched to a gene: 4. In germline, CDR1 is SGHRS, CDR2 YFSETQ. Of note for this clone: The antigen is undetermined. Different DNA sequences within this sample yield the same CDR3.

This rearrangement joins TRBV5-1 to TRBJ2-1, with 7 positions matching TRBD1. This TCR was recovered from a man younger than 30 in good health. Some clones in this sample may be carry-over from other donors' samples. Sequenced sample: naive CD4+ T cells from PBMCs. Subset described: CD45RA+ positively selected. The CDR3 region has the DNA TGCGCCAGCAGCTTGGGGGACAGCTATTACAATGAGCAGTTCTTC. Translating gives CASSLGDSYYNEQFF.